The 28 T cell receptor beta chains below all came from one sample that was sequenced in a study of blood T cell repertoires in COVID-19. The data were produced by immunoSEQ multiplex PCR, yet TCRdb's version contains in-frame clones alone and is incomplete. The sample includes roughly 130,000 clones, 84% of them seen just once. Sequenced sample: peripheral blood. These receptors all come from a man aged 25-40 years with COVID-19, enrolled during active disease.

The count of this clone is one. The chain is built from TRBV3-1 (or the pseudogene TRBV3-2) and TRBJ1-2, with 7 bases lining up with TRBD1. V lost 3 bases and J lost 4; bases outside the gene matches: 5. The CDR3 runs to 14 residues. CDR1 and CDR2 (germline): LGHDT, YNNKEL (reference sequence). For the CDR3, the DNA is TGTGCCAGCAGCCACATGACAGGGTTCTATGGCTACACCTTC. Translation gives CASSHMTGFYGYTF.

This clone is a singleton in its sample. The chain uses TRBV4-2 and TRBJ2-3; 9 nucleotides line up with TRBD2. Germline CDR1 and CDR2: LGHNA and YNFKEQ. With V trimmed by 11 bases and J by 5 bases, 14 bases remained unmatched. CDR3 length: 15 residues. The CDR3 sequence is CAQNRGGARVDTQYF. CDR3 in DNA: TGTGCCCAGAACCGCGGGGGGGCCCGGGTAGATACGCAGTATTTT.

The chain is built from TRBV19 and TRBJ2-1; 11 bases match TRBD2. The CDR3 has 17 amino acids. Losses at the gene ends were 4 bases for V and 9 bases for J; bases not matched to a gene: 14. Germline CDR1 is LNHDA and CDR2 is SQIVND (reference sequence). Written as DNA, the CDR3 is TGTGCCAGTAGTAAAGAAGTACTAGCGGGAGTAACGGGTGAGCAGTTCTTC. Residues: CASSKEVLAGVTGEQFF.

The chain employs TRBV28 and TRBJ2-7; 7 bases match TRBD2. V gave up 6 bases and J gave up 3 bases; unmatched junction bases: 17. The CDR3 is 17 residues long. Germline V gene data show CDR1 as MDHEN and CDR2 as SYDVKM. The CDR3 spells CASRTAGGRISGYEQYF. For the CDR3, the DNA is TGTGCCAGCAGGACCGCGGGCGGGAGAATTTCCGGCTACGAGCAGTACTTC. The variable domain in full, completed from reference TRBV28 and TRBJ2-7, reads DVKVTQSSRYLVKRTGEKVFLECVQDMDHENMFWYRQDPGLGLRLIYFSYDVKMKEKGDIPEGYSVSREKKERFSLILESASTNQTSMYLCASRTAGGRISGYEQYFGPGTRLTVT.

The chain joins TRBV6-1 to TRBJ1-4, with a tentative D call TRBD1 (5 bases). The ends were cut back, 2 bases at V and 4 bases at J, with 11 bases in the middle. The CDR3 spans 15 residues. Germline loops: CDR1 MNHNS, CDR2 SASEGT. CDR3 protein: CASSEFGGGNEKLFF. CDR3 in DNA: TGTGCCAGCAGTGAATTCGGGGGGGGTAATGAAAAACTGTTTTTT.

J is TRBJ2-5 and V is TRBV9; D is perhaps TRBD1 (6 bases). V lost 0 bases to trimming and J lost 1 base, with 16 bases between them. Germline V gene lookup returns CDR1 SGDLS and CDR2 YYNGEE. This CDR3 has 17 amino acids. The CDR3 bases are TGTGCCAGCAGCGTAGCTTTAGGACAGAGTTTCCAAGAGACCCAGTACTTC. It encodes CASSVALGQSFQETQYF. Complete variable domain (other parts from reference TRBV9 and TRBJ2-5): DSGVTQTPKHLITATGQRVTLRCSPRSGDLSVYWYQQSLDQGLQFLIQYYNGEERAKGNILERFSAQQFPDLHSELNLSSLELGDSALYFCASSVALGQSFQETQYFGPGTRLLVL.

This clone was observed a single time. The chain links TRBV7-9 to TRBJ1-5, with D unclear. This CDR3 contains 14 residues. Germline CDR1 is SEHNR and CDR2 is FQNEAQ (reference sequence). Trimming took off 4 bases at V and 4 bases at J, with 11 bases between the two ends. The CDR3 sequence is CASSSSSANQPQHF. The CDR3 DNA reads as TGTGCCAGCAGCTCCTCCTCCGCGAATCAGCCCCAGCATTTT.

The rearrangement uses TRBV6-5 and TRBJ2-3; TRBD2 agrees at 12 bases. The CDR3 runs to 15 residues. Germline loops: CDR1 MNHEY, CDR2 SVGAGI. V lost 6 bases, J lost 3 bases, and 4 bases stayed unmatched. DNA of the CDR3: TGTGCCAGCAGGCGACTAGCGGGAGAAACAGATACGCAGTATTTT. Its protein product is CASRRLAGETDTQYF.

The gene calls are TRBV10-3 and TRBJ2-2; perhaps TRBD1 as D (6 bases). Between the trimmed V and J ends, which lost 10 bases and 1 base, there was a span of 13 bases. The germline gives CDR1 ENHRY, CDR2 SYGVKD. This CDR3 comprises 14 residues. The CDR3 sequence is CATSGTLNTGELFF. The CDR3 DNA sequence: TGTGCCACATCCGGGACACTGAACACCGGGGAGCTGTTTTTT.

This clone was detected once. This chain connects TRBV28 to TRBJ1-1; 7 bases fit TRBD1. This CDR3 has 17 amino acids. V trimming: 3 bases; J trimming: 5 bases; junction bases outside the gene matches: 15. Germline V gene sequence: CDR1 MDHEN, CDR2 SYDVKM. CDR3 sequence: CASSFYRVGGGRTEAFF. The DNA for the CDR3 is TGTGCCAGCAGTTTCTATAGGGTAGGGGGCGGACGAACTGAAGCTTTCTTT.

The chain combines TRBV19 with TRBJ2-7; possibly TRBD1 for D (5 bases). There are 14 residues in the CDR3. In germline, CDR1 is LNHDA, CDR2 SQIVND (reference sequence). V lost 8 bases and J lost 0, with 14 bases in between. The CDR3 region is CASSQGQNSYEQYF. For the CDR3, the DNA is TGTGCCAGTTCTCAGGGCCAAAACTCCTACGAGCAGTACTTC.

The rearrangement links TRBV28 to TRBJ1-4, with no clear D. The V gene's germline CDR1 is MDHEN and CDR2 SYDVKM. The CDR3 spans 14 residues. Between the trimmed V and J ends, which lost 5 bases and 6 bases, there was a span of 13 bases. In DNA, the CDR3 is TGTGCCAGCAGTCCGCGAGGGTGGGATGAAAAACTGTTTTTT. Amino acids: CASSPRGWDEKLFF.

This chain uses TRBV5-5 with TRBJ1-2, with a tentative D call TRBD1 (5 bases). Germline CDR1 is SGHKS and CDR2 is YYEKEE (reference sequence). Trimming shortened V by 7 bases and J by 2 bases, and 9 bases separated the two germline ends. This CDR3 spans 12 amino acids. The CDR3 is CASQRDNYGYTF. The CDR3, as DNA: TGTGCCAGCCAGCGGGACAACTATGGCTACACCTTC. Full variable domain (remainder filled in from reference TRBV5-5 and TRBJ1-2): DAGVTQSPTHLIKTRGQQVTLRCSPISGHKSVSWYQQVLGQGPQFIFQYYEKEERGRGNFPDRFSARQFPNYSSELNVNALLLGDSALYLCASQRDNYGYTFGSGTRLTVV.

The rearrangement links TRBV10-1 to TRBJ2-7; possibly TRBD2 for D (5 bases). Germline assignment: CDR1 WNHNN and CDR2 SYGVQD (reference sequence). V was trimmed by 4 bases and J by 5 bases, leaving 12 bases between them. This CDR3 region has 13 residues. CDR3 bases: TGCGCCAGCAGTGGTAGACCCGGGAACGAGCAGTACTTC. It translates to CASSGRPGNEQYF.

This clone was counted many times. CDR3 sequence: CASSPGTVVYEQYF. CDR3 bases: TGCGCCAGCAGCCCCGGGACAGTCGTTTACGAGCAGTACTTC. V is TRBV4-3 and J is TRBJ2-7, with 7 bases aligning to TRBD1. V dropped 4 bases and J dropped 4; count of bases not matched to a gene: 7. There are 14 residues in the CDR3. From germline, CDR1 is LGHNA and CDR2 YSLEER.

The chain is built from TRBV25-1 and TRBJ2-1; 7 bases align to TRBD2. Germline assignment: CDR1 MGHDK and CDR2 SYGVNS. The CDR3 has 14 amino acids. V lost 7 bases, J lost 3 bases, and 6 bases stayed unmatched. The CDR3 loop is CASNGRSLYNEQFF. Here the CDR3 DNA reads TGTGCCAGCAACGGGAGGTCCCTCTACAATGAGCAGTTCTTC. The whole variable domain, filled in from reference TRBV25-1 and TRBJ2-1, reads EADIYQTPRYLVIGTGKKITLECSQTMGHDKMYWYQQDPGMELHLIHYSYGVNSTEKGDLSSESTVSRIRTEHFPLTLESARPSHTSQYLCASNGRSLYNEQFFGPGTRLTVL.

The chain is built from TRBV10-2 and TRBJ2-2; perhaps TRBD2 as D (5 bases). Germline lookup yields CDR1 WSHSY and CDR2 SAAADI. V lost 5 bases to trimming and J lost 4 bases, with 8 bases between them. The CDR3 totals 13 residues. The CDR3 nucleotides read TGCGCCAGCAGTAAAGGAGGCACCGGGGAGCTGTTTTTT. Its translation: CASSKGGTGELFF.

This clone was detected only once. The V call is TRBV5-5, the J call TRBJ2-5, with TRBD1 matching 7 bases. Germline lookup yields CDR1 SGHKS and CDR2 YYEKEE (reference sequence). The CDR3 sequence is 14 residues long. Trimming took 4 bases from V and 4 from J; bases not matched to a gene: 7. The CDR3 loop is CASSAQTGRETQYF. The CDR3 coding sequence is TGTGCCAGCAGCGCCCAGACAGGGCGAGAGACCCAGTACTTC.

This rearrangement joins TRBV30 to TRBJ1-2, with a tentative D call TRBD1 (5 bases). V lost 4 bases to trimming and J lost 8 bases, with 14 bases between them. The CDR3 has 12 residues. Germline V gene data show CDR1 as GTSNPN and CDR2 as SVGIG (reference sequence). CDR3 protein: CAWMGPQQGYTF. In nucleotides, the CDR3 is TGTGCCTGGATGGGGCCCCAGCAAGGCTACACCTTC.

V is TRBV19 and J is TRBJ2-7, with TRBD1 matching 8 bases. The CDR3 runs 15 residues. J gave up 4 bases and V 4 bases, and 9 bases lay outside the gene matches. CDR1 LNHDA and CDR2 SQIVND come from the germline V gene (reference sequence). Here the CDR3 DNA reads TGTGCCAGTAGTACCTCCGGGACAGGACCTTACGAGCAGTACTTC. Its protein is CASSTSGTGPYEQYF.

The chain joins TRBV4-2 to TRBJ2-5, with 12 bases matching TRBD2. With 0 bases clipped from V and 5 bases from J, the junction kept 7 bases outside the gene matches. The CDR3 length is 17 residues. Germline V lookup: CDR1 LGHNA, CDR2 YNFKEQ. CDR3 DNA: TGTGCCAGCAGCCAAGATCATGCTAGCGGGAGGGGGGAGACCCAGTACTTC. This gives the protein CASSQDHASGRGETQYF.

With regard to this clone: Germline and junction disagree at one end, which may indicate a read error. This chain joins TRBV5-4 and TRBJ2-2; possible D gene TRBD2, 7 bases. The CDR3 totals 15 residues. Germline assignment: CDR1 SGHNT and CDR2 YYREEE (reference sequence). CDR3 residues: CASTLEGGLAGELFF. The DNA for the CDR3 is TGTGCCAGCACCTTGGAGGGGGGGCTCGCCGGGGAGCTGTTTTTT.

The gene calls are TRBV6-6 and TRBJ1-4; D is unresolved. This CDR3 region has 14 residues. Per the germline V gene, CDR1 is MNHNY and CDR2 is SVGAGI (reference sequence). V gave up 6 bases and J gave up 5 bases, with 13 bases separating them. CDR3 in DNA: TGTGCCAGCAGGCCCTTGGAGGCCAATGAAAAACTGTTTTTT. Protein sequence: CASRPLEANEKLFF.

In its sample, this clone was seen a few times. The CDR3 sequence: CASSQGGIEYF. Written as DNA, the CDR3 is TGTGCCAGCAGCCAGGGAGGAATTGAGTACTTC. V and J are TRBV7-8 and TRBJ2-7; a weak D match, TRBD2 (6 bases). V gave up 5 bases and J gave up 11 bases, with 13 bases separating them. The CDR3 contains 11 residues. Germline V gives CDR1 SGHVS, CDR2 FQNEAQ.

The rearrangement links TRBV6-1 to TRBJ2-5, with 14 bases that match TRBD2. Trimming removed 2 bases from V and 7 bases from J; junction bases left unmatched: 9. The germline CDR1 and CDR2 sequences are MNHNS and SASEGT. CDR3 length: 17 amino acids. CDR3 region: CASSELGLAGVSGTQYF. CDR3 sequence (DNA): TGTGCCAGCAGTGAATTGGGACTAGCGGGAGTGTCAGGGACCCAGTACTTC.

This clone occurred a few times. The genes are TRBV6-6 and TRBJ2-7; TRBD2 matches at 15 bases. The length of the CDR3 is 17 residues. V trimming: 5 bases; J trimming: 2 bases; junction bases outside the gene matches: 7. Per germline, CDR1 MNHNY and CDR2 SVGAGI (reference sequence). The CDR3 loop is CASSPGTSGGSPYEQYF. CDR3 DNA sequence: TGTGCCAGCAGTCCCGGGACTAGCGGGGGGAGCCCCTACGAGCAGTACTTC.

The V call is TRBV6-6, the J call TRBJ2-2, with D unresolved. The CDR3 runs 15 residues. The V end lost 6 bases, the J end lost 4 bases, and 15 bases lay between the germline ends. Germline CDR1 reads MNHNY; CDR2 reads SVGAGI (reference sequence). The CDR3 is CASSSRLVSTGELFF. CDR3 DNA: TGTGCCAGCAGCTCGAGACTCGTGAGCACCGGGGAGCTGTTTTTT.

V and J are TRBV11-2 and TRBJ2-1; 8 bases are shared with TRBD2. CDR3 length: 16 amino acids. Per the germline V gene, CDR1 is SGHAT and CDR2 is FQNNGV. J lost 7 bases, V lost 5 bases, and 13 bases had no gene match. DNA for the CDR3: TGTGCCAGCAGCCCCGGGGGGGGGAGGGCCCAGAATGAGCAGTTCTTC. Translating it yields CASSPGGGRAQNEQFF. Variable domain in full (rest from reference TRBV11-2 and TRBJ2-1): EAGVAQSPRYKIIEKRQSVAFWCNPISGHATLYWYQQILGQGPKLLIQFQNNGVVDDSQLPKDRFSAERLKGVDSTLKIQPAKLEDSAVYLCASSPGGGRAQNEQFFGPGTRLTVL.